The text below deals with one T cell receptor beta chain. Only in-frame clones appear in the TCRdb table, and some are missing; sequencing was by immunoSEQ multiplex PCR. The sample has under 2,500,000 clones; approximately 95% are singletons. The germline gives CDR1 LNHDA, CDR2 SQIVND (reference sequence). The V gene end was trimmed by 5 bases and the J gene end by 5 bases; junction bases not matched to a gene: 13. CDR3 length: 16 residues. The data are from a study of shared clonotypes between healthy human individuals. Healthy HIV-negative adults with no recent acute infections or vaccinations were recruited as donors.

The clonotype was recovered from a man between 18 and 29 years old in good health. Sequencing input: naive CD4+ T cells sorted from blood. Subset denoted: CD45RA+ positively selected. The chain combines TRBV19 with TRBJ1-2; 8 nucleotides agree with TRBD1. The CDR3 nucleotides are TGTGCCAGTAGTTCCTTGTCCGCAGGGGGCCGGTATGGCTACACCTTC. It yields the protein CASSSLSAGGRYGYTF.